This TCR beta chain was recorded in a study of CD8 T cells in ankylosing spondylitis. Broader study findings: In ankylosing spondylitis blood, a motif of seven to nine highly homologous TCR beta variants appeared characteristic. Clones linked to the disease showed a CD8+ phenotype. They occurred at relatively low frequencies in peripheral blood. Earlier reports found some motif variants in synovial fluid and blood in reactive arthritis.

Germline values: CDR1 MNHNS, CDR2 SASEGT. V was cut by 10 bases and J by 3 bases, with 10 bases left in between. The CDR3 has 11 amino acids. About this clonotype itself: Its antigen remains unknown.

From the 5' RACE reads, TCRdb called clonotypes with MiXCR, one entry per CDR3 protein. The top ten hold 21% of the sample, which has about 220,000 distinct CDR3 sequences, over 9.5% seen once. Sample: blood, either unsorted or a sorted T cell fraction (not recorded which). This clonotype originated in a male donor with ankylosing spondylitis or in good health (not recorded which). The chain couples TRBV6-1 to TRBJ2-7; unclear D gene. The CDR3 loop reads CATEGYYEQYF. CDR3 bases: TGTGCCACCGAAGGGTACTACGAGCAGTACTTC.